This TCR beta chain was observed in a study of blood T cells in healthy people across ages. Background on the study: The template switching approach captured approximately one barcoded beta molecule for every two T cells.

The V gene end was trimmed by 3 bases and the J gene end by 2 bases; junction bases not matched to a gene: 7. This CDR3 is built from 16 residues. Germline assignment: CDR1 DFQATT and CDR2 SNEGSKA (reference sequence). Study results and limitations: Among long-lived donors, naive CD4+ cells were more numerous and diversity higher than in aged donors. In the absence of known donor CMV status, changes in expanded clonotypes were possibly confounded.

About this clonotype: Its antigen is unidentified.

The authors ran a second PCR of 7 to 11 cycles using a sample-barcoded 5' primer and a J-beta primer mix. TCRdb reanalysed the 5' RACE reads using MiXCR and keeps one entry per CDR3 protein. The sample lists hundreds of thousands of distinct CDR3 sequences, more than 55% seen once, with roughly 25% in the top ten. Those donating, healthy Caucasian individuals from Russia, were aged about 6 to 95. This rearrangement joins TRBV20-1 to TRBJ1-6, with 7 nucleotides matching TRBD1. Sequences were obtained from blood. The TCR sequence derives from a man aged 40-50 years in good health. The CDR3 protein is CSARLLQGTYNSPLHF. The CDR3 DNA reads TGCAGTGCTAGGCTCCTACAGGGGACCTATAATTCACCCCTCCACTTT.